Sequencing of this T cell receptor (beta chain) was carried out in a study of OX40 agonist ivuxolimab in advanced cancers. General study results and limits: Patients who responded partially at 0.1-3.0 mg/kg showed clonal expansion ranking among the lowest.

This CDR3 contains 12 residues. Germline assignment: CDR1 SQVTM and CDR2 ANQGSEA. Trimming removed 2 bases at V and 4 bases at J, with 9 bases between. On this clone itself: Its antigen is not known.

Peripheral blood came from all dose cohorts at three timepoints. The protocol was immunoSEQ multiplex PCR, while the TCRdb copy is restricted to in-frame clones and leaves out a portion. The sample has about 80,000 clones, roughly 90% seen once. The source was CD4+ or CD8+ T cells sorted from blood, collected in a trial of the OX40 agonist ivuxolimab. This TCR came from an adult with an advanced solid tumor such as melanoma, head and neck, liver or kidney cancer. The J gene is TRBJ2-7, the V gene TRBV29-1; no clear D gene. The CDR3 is CSVEIRPYEQYF. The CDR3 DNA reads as TGCAGCGTTGAAATAAGGCCGTACGAGCAGTACTTC.